This T cell receptor beta chain derives from a study of T cell changes during pregnancy in multiple sclerosis. This CDR3 is built from 19 residues. Looked up from germline, CDR1 is SGHVS and CDR2 is FQNEAQ. V dropped 4 bases and J dropped 3; count of bases not matched to a gene: 8. Assay: immunoSEQ multiplex PCR; the TCRdb copy retains only in-frame clones and omits some. The data contain 45,000 to 65,000 clones, 80% to 95% of them seen just once; the ten biggest clones take up 0.5%. This clonotype was sampled from a female donor with multiple sclerosis, enrolled in a pregnancy study. The chain links TRBV7-8 to TRBJ2-2, with TRBD2 matching over 16 bases. This sample comprised CD4+ T cells from peripheral blood mononuclear cells, obtained in the third trimester of pregnancy. The CDR3 region is CASSSLMGLAGGDTGELFF. The CDR3 DNA reads TGTGCCAGCAGCTCACTCATGGGACTAGCGGGGGGGGACACCGGGGAGCTGTTTTTT.